This T cell receptor beta chain was sequenced during a study of T cells in Graves' hyperthyroidism and ophthalmopathy. V lost 0 bases and J 0 bases, leaving 8 bases between the germline ends. The CDR3 is made up of 15 amino acids. Germline V gene lookup returns CDR1 LGHDT and CDR2 YNNKEL (reference sequence). From RNA transcripts, TCR beta CDR3 regions were amplified. The study used the HTBI primer set for a first-round RT-PCR of the TCR CDR3. MiXCR, run by TCRdb on the multiplex PCR reads, gives a single entry per CDR3 protein. The table has fewer than 500,000 distinct CDR3 sequences, about 15% seen once. This clonotype was recorded many times.

This clonotype was obtained from a woman aged 25-40 years with Graves' ophthalmopathy. The rearrangement uses TRBV3-1 and TRBJ1-2; D uncertain. Sequenced material: blood. The CDR3 loop reads CASSQESAANYGYTF. CDR3 coding DNA: TGTGCCAGCAGCCAAGAGAGCGCTGCTAACTATGGCTACACCTTC.